The clone carrying this T cell receptor beta chain was observed a handful of times. This sample was taken from a study of OX40 agonist ivuxolimab in advanced cancers. On the study more broadly: Each patient was given ivuxolimab into a vein every 2 weeks, at 0.01 to 10 mg/kg. Averaging 60 years in age, with a range of 23 to 79, the cohort was 65% to 85% male.

TCRdb keeps only in-frame clones here, not all; method: immunoSEQ multiplex PCR. The sample has some 95,000 clones; approximately 85% are singletons. The CDR3 sequence is 14 residues long. V dropped 2 bases and J dropped 5 bases, with 13 bases sitting between them. From germline, CDR1 is MNHNY and CDR2 SVGAGI (reference sequence). The clonotype was recovered from an adult with an advanced solid tumor such as melanoma, head and neck, liver or kidney cancer. The sample in question was CD4+ or CD8+ T cells sorted from blood, obtained in a trial of the OX40 agonist ivuxolimab. This rearrangement joins TRBV6-6 to TRBJ2-7; D remains unclear. The CDR3 protein is CASSYEFRRDEQYF. Here the CDR3 DNA reads TGTGCCAGCAGTTACGAGTTCAGACGGGACGAGCAGTACTTC.